This T cell receptor (beta chain) was recorded in a study of CD8 T cells in Susac syndrome. It was with random hexamers that 0.5 to 1 ug RNA was reverse transcribed. TCRdb re-called the immunoSEQ multiplex PCR reads through MiXCR, storing one row per CDR3 protein. The sample carries roughly 80,000 distinct CDR3 sequences, around 94% recorded once. CDR3 length equals 15 residues. Trimming shortened V by 3 bases and J by 4 bases, and 15 bases separated the two germline ends. Germline CDR1 is LGHDT and CDR2 is YNNKEL (reference sequence). This sequence joins TRBV3-1 and TRBJ2-5; D uncertain. The sequence derives from a human donor in good health. The sequenced sample consisted of CD8+ T cells from PBMCs. The CDR3 coding sequence is TGTGCCAGCAGCCACCCACCCCGTGGCAGAGAGACCCAGTACTTC. Its translation: CASSHPPRGRETQYF.